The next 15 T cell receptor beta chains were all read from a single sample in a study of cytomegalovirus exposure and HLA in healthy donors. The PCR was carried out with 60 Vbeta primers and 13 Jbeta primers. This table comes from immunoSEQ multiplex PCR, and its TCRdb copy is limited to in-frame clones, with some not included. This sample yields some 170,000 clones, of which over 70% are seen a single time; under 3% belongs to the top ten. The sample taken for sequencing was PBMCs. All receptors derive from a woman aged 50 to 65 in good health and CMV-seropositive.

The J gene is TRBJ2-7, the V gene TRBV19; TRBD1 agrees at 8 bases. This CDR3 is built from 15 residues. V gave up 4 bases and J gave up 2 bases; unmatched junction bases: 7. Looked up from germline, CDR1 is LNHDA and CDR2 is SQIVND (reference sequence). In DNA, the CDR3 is TGTGCCAGTAGTAGGGGACAGGCTATGGCCTACGAGCAGTACTTC. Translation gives CASSRGQAMAYEQYF.

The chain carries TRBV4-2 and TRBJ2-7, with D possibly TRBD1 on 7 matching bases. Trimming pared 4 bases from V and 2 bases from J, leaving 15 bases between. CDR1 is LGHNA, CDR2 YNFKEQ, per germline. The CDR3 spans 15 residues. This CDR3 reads CASSPWSGGTYEQYF. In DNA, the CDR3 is TGTGCCAGCAGCCCCTGGTCAGGGGGGACCTACGAGCAGTACTTC.

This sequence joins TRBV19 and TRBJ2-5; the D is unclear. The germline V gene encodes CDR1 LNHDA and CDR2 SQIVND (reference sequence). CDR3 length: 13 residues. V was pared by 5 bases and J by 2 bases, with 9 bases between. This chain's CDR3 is CASSSTDQETQYF. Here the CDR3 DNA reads TGTGCCAGTAGTTCAACAGATCAAGAGACCCAGTACTTC.

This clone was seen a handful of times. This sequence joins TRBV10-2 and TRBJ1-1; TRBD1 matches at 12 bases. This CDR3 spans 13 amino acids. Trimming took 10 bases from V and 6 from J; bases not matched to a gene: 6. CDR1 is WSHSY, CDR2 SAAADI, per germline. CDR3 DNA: TGCGCCATACGGGACAGGGGGCTGCCTGAAGCTTTCTTT. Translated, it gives CAIRDRGLPEAFF.

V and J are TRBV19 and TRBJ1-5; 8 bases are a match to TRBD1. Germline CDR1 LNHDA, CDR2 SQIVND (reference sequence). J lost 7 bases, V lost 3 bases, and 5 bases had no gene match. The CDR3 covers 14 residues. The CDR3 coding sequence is TGTGCCAGTAGTATCCCCAGGGGGCGGCAGCCCCAGCATTTT. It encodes CASSIPRGRQPQHF.

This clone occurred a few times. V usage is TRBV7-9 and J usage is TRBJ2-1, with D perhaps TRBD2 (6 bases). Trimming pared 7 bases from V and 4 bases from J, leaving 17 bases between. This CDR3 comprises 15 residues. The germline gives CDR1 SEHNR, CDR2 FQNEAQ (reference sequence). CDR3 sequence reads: CASTRSGEAYNEQFF. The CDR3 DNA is TGTGCCAGCACCCGGTCCGGGGAGGCGTACAATGAGCAGTTCTTC.

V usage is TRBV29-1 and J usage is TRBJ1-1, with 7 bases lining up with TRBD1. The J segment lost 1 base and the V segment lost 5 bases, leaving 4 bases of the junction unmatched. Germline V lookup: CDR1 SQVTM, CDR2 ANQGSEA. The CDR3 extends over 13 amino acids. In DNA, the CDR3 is TGCAGCGTTCGAAGGGGGCCGAACACTGAAGCTTTCTTT. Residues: CSVRRGPNTEAFF.

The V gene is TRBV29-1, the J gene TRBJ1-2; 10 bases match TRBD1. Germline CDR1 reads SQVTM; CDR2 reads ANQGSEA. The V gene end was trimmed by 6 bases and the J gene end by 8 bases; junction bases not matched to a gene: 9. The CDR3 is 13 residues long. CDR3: CSVRRQGAEGYTF. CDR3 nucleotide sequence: TGCAGCGTGAGACGACAGGGGGCGGAAGGCTACACCTTC.

CDR3 nucleotides: TGTGCCAGCAGTTACCAAAGAGAGACTGAAGCTTTCTTT. It is translated as CASSYQRETEAFF. This sequence joins TRBV6-5 and TRBJ1-1; D not certain. This CDR3 spans 13 amino acids. Trimming left V 2 bases short and J 5 bases short, with 9 bases between. CDR1 MNHEY and CDR2 SVGAGI come from the germline V gene.

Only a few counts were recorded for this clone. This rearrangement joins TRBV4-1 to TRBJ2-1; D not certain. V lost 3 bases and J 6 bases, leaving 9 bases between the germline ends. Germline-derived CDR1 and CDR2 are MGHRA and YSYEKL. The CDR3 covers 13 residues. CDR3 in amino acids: CASSQVQANEQFF. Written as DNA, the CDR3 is TGCGCCAGCAGCCAGGTTCAGGCCAATGAGCAGTTCTTC.

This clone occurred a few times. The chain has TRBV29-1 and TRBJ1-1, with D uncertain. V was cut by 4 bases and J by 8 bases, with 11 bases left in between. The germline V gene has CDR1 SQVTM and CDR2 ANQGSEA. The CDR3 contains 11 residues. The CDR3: CSVVERGEAFF. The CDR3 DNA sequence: TGCAGCGTTGTGGAGCGCGGGGAAGCTTTCTTT. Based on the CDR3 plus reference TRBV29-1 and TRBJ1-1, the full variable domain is SAVISQKPSRDICQRGTSLTIQCQVDSQVTMMFWYRQQPGQSLTLIATANQGSEATYESGFVIDKFPISRPNLTFSTLTVSNMSPEDSSIYLCSVVERGEAFFGQGTRLTVV.

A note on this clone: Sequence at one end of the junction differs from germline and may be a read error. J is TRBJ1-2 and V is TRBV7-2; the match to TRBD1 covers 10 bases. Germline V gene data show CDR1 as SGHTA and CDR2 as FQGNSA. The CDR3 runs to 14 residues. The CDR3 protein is CASSSTGGGGGHTF. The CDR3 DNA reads TGTGCCAGCAGCTCGACAGGGGGCGGGGGTGGCCACACCTTC.

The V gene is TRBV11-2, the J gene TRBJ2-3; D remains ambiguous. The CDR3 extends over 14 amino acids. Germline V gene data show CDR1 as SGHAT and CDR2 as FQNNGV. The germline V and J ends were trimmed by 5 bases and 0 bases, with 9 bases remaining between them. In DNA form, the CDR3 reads TGTGCCAGCAGCCCTGAGACTAGCACAGATACGCAGTATTTT. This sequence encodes CASSPETSTDTQYF. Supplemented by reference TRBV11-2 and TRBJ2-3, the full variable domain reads EAGVAQSPRYKIIEKRQSVAFWCNPISGHATLYWYQQILGQGPKLLIQFQNNGVVDDSQLPKDRFSAERLKGVDSTLKIQPAKLEDSAVYLCASSPETSTDTQYFGPGTRLTVL.

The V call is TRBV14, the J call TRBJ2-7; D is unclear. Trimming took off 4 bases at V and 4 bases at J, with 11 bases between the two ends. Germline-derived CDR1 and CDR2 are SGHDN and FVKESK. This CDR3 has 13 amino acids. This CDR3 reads CASSRINGYEQYF. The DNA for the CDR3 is TGTGCCAGCAGCCGAATTAACGGGTACGAGCAGTACTTC.

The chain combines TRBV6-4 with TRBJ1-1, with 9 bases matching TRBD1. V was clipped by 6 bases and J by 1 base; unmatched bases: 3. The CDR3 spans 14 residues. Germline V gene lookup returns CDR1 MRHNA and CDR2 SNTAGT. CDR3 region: CASRGQGKNTEAFF. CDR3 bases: TGTGCCAGCAGGGGACAGGGAAAGAACACTGAAGCTTTCTTT.